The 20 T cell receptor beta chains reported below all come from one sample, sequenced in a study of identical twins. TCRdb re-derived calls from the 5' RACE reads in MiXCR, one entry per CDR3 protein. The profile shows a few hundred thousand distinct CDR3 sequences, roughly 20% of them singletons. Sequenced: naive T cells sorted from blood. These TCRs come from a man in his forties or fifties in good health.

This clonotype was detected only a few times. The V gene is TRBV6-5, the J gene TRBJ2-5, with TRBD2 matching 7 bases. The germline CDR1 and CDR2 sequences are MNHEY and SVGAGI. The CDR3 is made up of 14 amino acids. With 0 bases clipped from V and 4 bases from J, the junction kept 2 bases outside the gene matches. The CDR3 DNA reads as TGTGCCAGCAGTTACTCGACGGGGGGAGAGACCCAGTACTTC. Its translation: CASSYSTGGETQYF.

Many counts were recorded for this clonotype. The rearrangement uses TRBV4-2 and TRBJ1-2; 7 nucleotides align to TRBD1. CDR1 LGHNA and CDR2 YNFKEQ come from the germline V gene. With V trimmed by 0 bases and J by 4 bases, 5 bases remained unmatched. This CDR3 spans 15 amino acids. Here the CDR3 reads CASSQDTTGTYGYTF. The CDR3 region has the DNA TGTGCCAGCAGCCAAGATACGACAGGGACCTATGGCTACACCTTC.

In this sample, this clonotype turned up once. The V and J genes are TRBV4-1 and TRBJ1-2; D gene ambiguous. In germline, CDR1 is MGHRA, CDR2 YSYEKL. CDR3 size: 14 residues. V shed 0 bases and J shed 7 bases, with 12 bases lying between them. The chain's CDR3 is CASSQDTGDSGYTF. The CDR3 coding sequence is TGCGCCAGCAGCCAAGATACTGGGGATTCTGGCTACACCTTC.

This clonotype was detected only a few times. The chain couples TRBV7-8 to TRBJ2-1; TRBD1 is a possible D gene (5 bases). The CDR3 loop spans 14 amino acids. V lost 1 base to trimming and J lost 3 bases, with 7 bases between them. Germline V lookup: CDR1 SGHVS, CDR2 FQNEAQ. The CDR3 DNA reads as TGTGCCAGCAGCTTAGGGACACACTACAATGAGCAGTTCTTC. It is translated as CASSLGTHYNEQFF.

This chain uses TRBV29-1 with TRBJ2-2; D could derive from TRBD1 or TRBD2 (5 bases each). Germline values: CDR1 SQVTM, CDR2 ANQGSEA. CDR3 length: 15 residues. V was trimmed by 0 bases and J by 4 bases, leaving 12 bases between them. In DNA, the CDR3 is TGCAGCGTTGAAGATAGGCAGAGGGGCACCGGGGAGCTGTTTTTT. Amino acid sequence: CSVEDRQRGTGELFF.

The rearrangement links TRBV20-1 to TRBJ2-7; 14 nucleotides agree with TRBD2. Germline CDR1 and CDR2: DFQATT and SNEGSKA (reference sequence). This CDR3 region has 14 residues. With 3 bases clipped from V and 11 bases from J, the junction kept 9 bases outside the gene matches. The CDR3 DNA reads TGCAGTGCTAGTGTCTCGGGACTAGCGGGAGTCGAGTACTTC. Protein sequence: CSASVSGLAGVEYF.

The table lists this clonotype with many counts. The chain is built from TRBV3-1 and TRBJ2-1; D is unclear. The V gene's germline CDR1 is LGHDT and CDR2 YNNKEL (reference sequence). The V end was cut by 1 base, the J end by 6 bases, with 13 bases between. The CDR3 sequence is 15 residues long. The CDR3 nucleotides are TGTGCCAGCAGCCAAGGTAGTATAGCCTCCAATGAGCAGTTCTTC. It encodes CASSQGSIASNEQFF.

DNA of the CDR3: TGTGCCAGCAGCCAAGAGACTAGCGGGAGGACCGGGGAGCTGTTTTTT. It yields the protein CASSQETSGRTGELFF. V gene TRBV4-2 combines with J gene TRBJ2-2; 13 bases agree with TRBD2. Germline values: CDR1 LGHNA, CDR2 YNFKEQ. This CDR3 region has 16 residues. The J segment lost 5 bases and the V segment lost 0 bases, leaving 0 bases of the junction unmatched.

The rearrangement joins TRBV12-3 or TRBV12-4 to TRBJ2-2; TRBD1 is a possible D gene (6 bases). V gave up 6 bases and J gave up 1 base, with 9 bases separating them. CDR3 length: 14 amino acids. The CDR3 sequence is CASSKQGNTGELFF. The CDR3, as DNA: TGTGCCAGCAGCAAACAGGGGAACACCGGGGAGCTGTTTTTT.

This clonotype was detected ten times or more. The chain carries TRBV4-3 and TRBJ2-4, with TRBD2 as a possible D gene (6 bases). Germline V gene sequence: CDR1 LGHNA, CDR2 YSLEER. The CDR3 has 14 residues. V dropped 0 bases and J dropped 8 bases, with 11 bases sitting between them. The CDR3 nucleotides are TGCGCCAGCAGCCAAGAATGGACTACAGACATTCAGTACTTC. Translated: CASSQEWTTDIQYF.

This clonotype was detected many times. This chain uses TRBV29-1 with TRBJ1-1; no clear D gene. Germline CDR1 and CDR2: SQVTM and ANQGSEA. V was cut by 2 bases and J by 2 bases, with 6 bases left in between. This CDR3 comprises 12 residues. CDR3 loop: CSVEQLNTEAFF. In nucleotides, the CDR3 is TGCAGCGTTGAACAGCTAAACACTGAAGCTTTCTTT.

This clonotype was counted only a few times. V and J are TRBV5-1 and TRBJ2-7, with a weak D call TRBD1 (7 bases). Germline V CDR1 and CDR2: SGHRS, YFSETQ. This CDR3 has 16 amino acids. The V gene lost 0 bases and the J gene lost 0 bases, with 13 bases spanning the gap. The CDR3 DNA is TGCGCCAGCAGCTTGGGGGGAGGACAGGACTCCTACGAGCAGTACTTC. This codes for CASSLGGGQDSYEQYF.

The CDR3 DNA reads as TGCGCCAGCAGCGTAGCGGGAGTTGGTACGCAGTATTTT. Translating gives CASSVAGVGTQYF. V gene TRBV5-1 combines with J gene TRBJ2-3, with 9 bases lining up with TRBD2. Trimming took 4 bases from V and 8 from J; bases not matched to a gene: 5. This CDR3 has 13 amino acids. In germline, CDR1 is SGHRS, CDR2 YFSETQ.

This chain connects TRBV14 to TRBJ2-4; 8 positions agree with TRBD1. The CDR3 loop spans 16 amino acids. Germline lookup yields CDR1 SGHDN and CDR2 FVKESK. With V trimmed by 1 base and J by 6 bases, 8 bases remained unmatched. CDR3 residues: CASSQAPTGVRNIQYF. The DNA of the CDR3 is TGTGCCAGCAGCCAAGCCCCGACAGGGGTTAGAAACATTCAGTACTTC.

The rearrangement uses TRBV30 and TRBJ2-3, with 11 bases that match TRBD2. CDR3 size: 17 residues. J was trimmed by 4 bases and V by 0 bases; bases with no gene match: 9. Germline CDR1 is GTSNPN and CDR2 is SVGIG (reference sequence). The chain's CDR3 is CAWSVFRTSGLPDTQYF. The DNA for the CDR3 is TGTGCCTGGAGTGTATTTCGGACTAGCGGGTTACCAGATACGCAGTATTTT.

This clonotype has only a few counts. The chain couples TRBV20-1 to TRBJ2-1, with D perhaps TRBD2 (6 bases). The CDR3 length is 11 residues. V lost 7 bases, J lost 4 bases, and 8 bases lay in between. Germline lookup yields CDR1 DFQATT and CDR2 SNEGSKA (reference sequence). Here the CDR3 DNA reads TGCAGTGGTAGCGGATACAATGAGCAGTTCTTC. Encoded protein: CSGSGYNEQFF.

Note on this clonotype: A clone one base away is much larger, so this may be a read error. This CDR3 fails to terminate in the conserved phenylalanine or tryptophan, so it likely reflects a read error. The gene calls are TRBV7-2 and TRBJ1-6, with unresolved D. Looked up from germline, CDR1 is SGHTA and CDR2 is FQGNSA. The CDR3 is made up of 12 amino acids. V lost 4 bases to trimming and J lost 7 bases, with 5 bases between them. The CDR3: CASSSRNSPLHL. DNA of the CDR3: TGTGCCAGCAGCTCAAGGAATTCACCCCTCCACCTT.

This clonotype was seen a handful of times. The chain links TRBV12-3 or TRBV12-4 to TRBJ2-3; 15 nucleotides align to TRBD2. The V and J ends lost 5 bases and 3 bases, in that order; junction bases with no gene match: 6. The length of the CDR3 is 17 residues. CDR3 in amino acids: CASSHGTSGRKTDTQYF. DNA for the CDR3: TGTGCCAGCAGTCACGGGACTAGCGGGAGGAAGACAGATACGCAGTATTTT.

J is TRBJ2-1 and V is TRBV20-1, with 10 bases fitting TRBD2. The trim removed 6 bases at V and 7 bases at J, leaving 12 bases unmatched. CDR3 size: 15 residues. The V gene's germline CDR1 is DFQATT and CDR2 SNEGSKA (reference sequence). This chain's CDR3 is CSASLASGSVNEQFF. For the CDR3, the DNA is TGCAGTGCCTCCCTAGCTAGCGGGAGTGTGAATGAGCAGTTCTTC.

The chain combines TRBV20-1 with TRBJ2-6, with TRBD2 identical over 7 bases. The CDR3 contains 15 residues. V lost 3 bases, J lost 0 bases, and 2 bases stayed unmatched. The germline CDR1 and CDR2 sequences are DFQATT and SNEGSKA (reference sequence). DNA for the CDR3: TGCAGTGCTAGCGGGGGGTCCTCTGGGGCCAACGTCCTGACTTTC. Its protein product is CSASGGSSGANVLTF.